This entry is about one T cell receptor (beta chain). The sample belongs to a study of blood T cell repertoires in COVID-19. Study information: The United States, Italy and Spain were the sources of the acute and convalescent COVID-19 samples. Sources were T cells, B-cell-depleted T cells, or PBMCs; the material itself was cDNA or gDNA.

Original handling: Quantification of nucleated cells was approximated via reference gene primer amplification. The data were produced by immunoSEQ multiplex PCR, yet TCRdb's version contains in-frame clones alone and is incomplete. V and J calls plus clone size are reproduced from that table; the DNA served to infer D and trimming. The sample records approximately 75,000 clones, over 65% being singletons. Germline loops: CDR1 MNHEY, CDR2 SVGAGI. V was clipped by 6 bases and J by 4 bases; unmatched bases: 9. The CDR3 is made up of 15 amino acids. Sequencing was performed on peripheral blood. This chain uses TRBV6-5 with TRBJ1-3; 7 bases line up with TRBD1. The clonotype comes from an elderly woman with acute or convalescent COVID-19. The CDR3 loop is CASRTQGVGGNTIYF. DNA for the CDR3: TGTGCCAGCAGAACCCAGGGGGTCGGCGGAAACACCATATATTTT.